This T cell receptor beta chain was retrieved from a study of control samples from healthy donors and cancer patients. In germline, CDR1 is MNHEY, CDR2 SVGEGT. The CDR3 sequence is 15 residues long. The V gene end was trimmed by 6 bases and the J gene end by 4 bases; junction bases not matched to a gene: 10. The repertoire was sequenced with immunoSEQ multiplex PCR; TCRdb's copy has only in-frame clones and lacks some. The data show under 60,000 clones, 94% seen once. Source material: blood. The chain couples TRBV6-2 or TRBV6-3 to TRBJ2-5; 8 nucleotides align to TRBD2. The TCR was taken from a man aged 30 to 45 in good health. The CDR3 DNA reads as TGTGCCAGCAGCTCGAGCGGGGGCCGGGCAGAGACCCAGTACTTC. It is translated as CASSSSGGRAETQYF.